A selection of T cell receptor beta chains follows, all from one sample in a study of T cell responses to AZD1222 COVID-19 vaccine. The repertoire was sequenced with immunoSEQ multiplex PCR; TCRdb's copy has only in-frame clones and lacks some. The data hold 150,000 or so clones, with roughly 92% observed a single time. This material consisted of peripheral blood, taken on day 0 of AZD1222 vaccination. The source of these receptors is an adult in good health. CDR3s include the opening cysteine and the closing phenylalanine or tryptophan. The D gene is left open where the match is weak. Size is stated for part of the rows, as once, few or many counts, or as a class when the clone is expanded.

d_call	v_call	clone_size	j_call	cdr3_nt	cdr3_aa
TRBD2	TRBV11-2	-	TRBJ2-7	TGTGCCAGCAGCGAGAAACTAGCGCACTCCTACGAGCAGTACTTC	CASSEKLAHSYEQYF
-	TRBV10-3	-	TRBJ1-1	TGTGCCATCAGTGGGGTGGACCTCAAGGGACACGGTGAAGCTTTCTTT	CAISGVDLKGHGEAFF
-	TRBV12-3/TRBV12-4	-	TRBJ1-2	TGTGCCAGCAGTCCCGGGGATGGCTACACCTTC	CASSPGDGYTF
TRBD2	TRBV7-8	-	TRBJ2-3	TGTGCCAGCAGCTTCCGGCTAGCGGGACTTCGGGTAGATACGCAGTATTTT	CASSFRLAGLRVDTQYF
-	TRBV19	-	TRBJ1-2	TGTGCCAGTAGTTGGAGCTATGGCTACACCTTC	CASSWSYGYTF
-	TRBV6-2/TRBV6-3	-	TRBJ1-1	TGTGCCAGCAGTTACTCCGGGGCTCTCGAAGCTTTCTTT	CASSYSGALEAFF
TRBD1	TRBV6-5	-	TRBJ1-1	TGTGCCAGCAGGTACCAGGGGGGAACTGAAGCTTTCTTT	CASRYQGGTEAFF
TRBD2	TRBV11-2	-	TRBJ2-1	TGTGCCAGCAGCTTAGTCTTAGCGGGAGGCGAGCAGTTCTTC	CASSLVLAGGEQFF
-	TRBV9	-	TRBJ1-1	TGTGCCAGCAGCGTAGGTGCGGGGATGAACACTGAAGCTTTCTTT	CASSVGAGMNTEAFF
-	TRBV7-8	-	TRBJ1-2	TGTGCCAGCAGCTTAGACAGGGTCTATGGCTACACCTTC	CASSLDRVYGYTF
-	TRBV27	-	TRBJ1-5	TGTGCCAGCAGTCTAGGAGGGATCAATCAGCCCCAGCATTTT	CASSLGGINQPQHF
-	TRBV9	-	TRBJ1-2	TGTGCCAGCAGCGTAGGTGACAGTCCCCCGGGCTACACCTTC	CASSVGDSPPGYTF
-	TRBV6-1	-	TRBJ2-7	TGTGCCAGCAGTGGGCCCAAAGGTCACAGGCCTTACGAGCAGTACTTC	CASSGPKGHRPYEQYF
-	TRBV13	-	TRBJ2-1	TGTGCCAGCAGCCCGGGCTTCAATGAGCAGTTCTTC	CASSPGFNEQFF
TRBD1	TRBV5-8	-	TRBJ1-1	TGTGCCAGCACCAGGGGGCCGGGTGAAGCTTTCTTT	CASTRGPGEAFF
TRBD1	TRBV7-9	-	TRBJ1-2	TGTGCCAGCAGTTCATTTACCGGGACAGGGGTTTCCGATGGCTACACCTTC	CASSSFTGTGVSDGYTF
TRBD1	TRBV28	-	TRBJ1-2	TGTGCCAGCAAGTTGACGCCTGACAGGGCTTGGGACTATGGCTACACCTTC	CASKLTPDRAWDYGYTF
TRBD1	TRBV3-1/TRBV3-2	-	TRBJ1-2	TGTGCCAGCAGGGCCACCGGGACAGGGGTCTATGGCTACACCTTC	CASRATGTGVYGYTF
TRBD2	TRBV2	-	TRBJ2-1	TGTGCCAGCAGACGACTAGCGGGAGACTACAATGAGCAGTTCTTC	CASRRLAGDYNEQFF
-	TRBV7-2	-	TRBJ2-7	TGTGCCAGCAGCGAAGGAGAGGGTCCCATCTACGAGCAGTACTTC	CASSEGEGPIYEQYF
TRBD2	TRBV6-6	-	TRBJ2-3	TGTGCCAGCAGTCTTATCGGGACTAGCGGGAGCGGGTCAGATACGCAGTATTTT	CASSLIGTSGSGSDTQYF
TRBD1	TRBV27	-	TRBJ1-5	TGTGCCAGCAGGCCGACAGGGGGCCACCAGCCCCAGCATTTT	CASRPTGGHQPQHF
-	TRBV27	-	TRBJ2-5	TGTGCCAGCAGACAAGAACTACAGGGACTGGGGACGGAGACCCAGTACTTC	CASRQELQGLGTETQYF
-	TRBV11-2	-	TRBJ2-7	TGTGCCAGCAGCTTCGGGACCCTCTTCGAGCAGTACTTC	CASSFGTLFEQYF
-	TRBV28	-	TRBJ1-3	TGTGCCAGCAGTTTGGTTGCCCACACTCAAGGCACCATATATTTT	CASSLVAHTQGTIYF
TRBD1	TRBV24-1	once	TRBJ1-4	TGTGCCACCAGTGACTCCGGGACAGGGTATGAAAAACTGTTTTTT	CATSDSGTGYEKLFF
TRBD2	TRBV5-4	once	TRBJ2-7	TGTGCCAGCAGCTTAGCGGGAGGCTCCTACGAGCAGTACTTC	CASSLAGGSYEQYF
-	TRBV28	-	TRBJ1-2	TGTGCCACCCCGGACGGTCCCTATGGCTACACCTTC	CATPDGPYGYTF
TRBD1	TRBV29-1	-	TRBJ1-1	TGCAGCGTTTGGGACAGAGGGGATGCTGAAGCTTTCTTT	CSVWDRGDAEAFF
-	TRBV28	once	TRBJ1-5	TGTGCCAGCAGCATCGCTGCGGCAGGGGGCAATCAGCCCCAGCATTTT	CASSIAAAGGNQPQHF
-	TRBV5-4	-	TRBJ2-5	TGTGCCAGCAGCCCATCGGTCGCCTACCAAGAGACCCAGTACTTC	CASSPSVAYQETQYF